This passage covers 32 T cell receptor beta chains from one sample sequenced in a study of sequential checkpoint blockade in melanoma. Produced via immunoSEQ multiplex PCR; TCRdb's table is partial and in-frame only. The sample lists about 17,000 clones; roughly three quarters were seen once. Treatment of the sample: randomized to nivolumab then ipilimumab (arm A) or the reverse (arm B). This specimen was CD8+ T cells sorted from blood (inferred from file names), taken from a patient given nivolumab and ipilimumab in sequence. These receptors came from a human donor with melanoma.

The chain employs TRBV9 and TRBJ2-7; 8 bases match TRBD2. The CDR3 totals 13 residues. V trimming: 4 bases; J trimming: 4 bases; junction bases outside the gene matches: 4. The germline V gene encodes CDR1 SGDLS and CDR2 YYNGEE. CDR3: CASSPGLVYEQYF. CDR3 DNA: TGTGCCAGCAGCCCGGGACTAGTGTACGAGCAGTACTTC.

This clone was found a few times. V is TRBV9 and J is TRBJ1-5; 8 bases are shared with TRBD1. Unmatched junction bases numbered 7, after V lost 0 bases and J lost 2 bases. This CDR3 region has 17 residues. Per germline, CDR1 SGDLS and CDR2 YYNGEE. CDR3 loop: CASSVETGVRGNQPQHF. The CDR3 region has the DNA TGTGCCAGCAGCGTAGAGACAGGGGTGAGGGGCAATCAGCCCCAGCATTTT.

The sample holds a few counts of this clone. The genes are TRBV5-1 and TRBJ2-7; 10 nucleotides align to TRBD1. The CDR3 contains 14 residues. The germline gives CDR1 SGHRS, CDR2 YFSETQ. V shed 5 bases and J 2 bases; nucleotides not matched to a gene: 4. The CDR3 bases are TGCGCCAGCAGTTCCGGGACAGGGGCCTACGAGCAGTACTTC. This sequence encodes CASSSGTGAYEQYF.

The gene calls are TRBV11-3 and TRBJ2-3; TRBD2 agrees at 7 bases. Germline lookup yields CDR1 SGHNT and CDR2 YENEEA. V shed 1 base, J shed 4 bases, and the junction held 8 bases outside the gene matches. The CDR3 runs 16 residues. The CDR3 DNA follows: TGTGCCAGCAGCTTAGGAACGGGGGGAGATGCAGATACGCAGTATTTT. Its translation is CASSLGTGGDADTQYF.

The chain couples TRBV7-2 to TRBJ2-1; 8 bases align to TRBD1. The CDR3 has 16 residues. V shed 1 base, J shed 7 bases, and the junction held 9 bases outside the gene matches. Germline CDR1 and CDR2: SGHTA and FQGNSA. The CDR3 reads CASSLGTQGAENEQFF. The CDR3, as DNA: TGTGCCAGCAGCTTAGGCACGCAGGGGGCCGAGAATGAGCAGTTCTTC.

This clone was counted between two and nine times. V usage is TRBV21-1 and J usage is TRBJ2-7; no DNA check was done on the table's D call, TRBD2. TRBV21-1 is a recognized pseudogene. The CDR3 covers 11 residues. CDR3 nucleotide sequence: TGTGCCAGCAGCACTGGGACTGGCGACCTCTTC. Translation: CASSTGTGDLF.

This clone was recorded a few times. The CDR3 protein is CASSPRQGNTGELFF. CDR3 sequence (DNA): TGTGCCAGCAGTCCTCGACAGGGGAACACCGGGGAGCTGTTTTTT. The rearrangement links TRBV6-5 to TRBJ2-2; 7 bases match TRBD1. V shed 5 bases and J 1 base; nucleotides not matched to a gene: 4. CDR3 size: 15 residues. Germline CDR1 and CDR2: MNHEY and SVGAGI.

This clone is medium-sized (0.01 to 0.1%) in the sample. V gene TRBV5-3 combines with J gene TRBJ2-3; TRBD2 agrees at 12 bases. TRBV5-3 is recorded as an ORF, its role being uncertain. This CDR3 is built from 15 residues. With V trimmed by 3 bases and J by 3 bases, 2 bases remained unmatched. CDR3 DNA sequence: TGTGCCAGAAGCTCTAGCGGGAGGGGGACAGATACGCAGTATTTT. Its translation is CARSSSGRGTDTQYF.

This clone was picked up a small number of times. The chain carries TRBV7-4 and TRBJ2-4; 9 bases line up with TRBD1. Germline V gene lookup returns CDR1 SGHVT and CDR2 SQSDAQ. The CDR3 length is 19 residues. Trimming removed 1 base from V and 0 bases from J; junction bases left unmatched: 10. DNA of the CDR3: TGTGCCAGCAGCTTAGTGACAGGGGGACTCCACCTAGCCAAAAACATTCAGTACTTC. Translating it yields CASSLVTGGLHLAKNIQYF.

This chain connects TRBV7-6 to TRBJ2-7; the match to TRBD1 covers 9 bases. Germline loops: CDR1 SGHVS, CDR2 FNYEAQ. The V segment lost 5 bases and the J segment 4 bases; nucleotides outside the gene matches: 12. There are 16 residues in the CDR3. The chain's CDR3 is CASSMTVGGQGYEQYF. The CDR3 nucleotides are TGTGCCAGCAGCATGACGGTGGGGGGACAGGGTTACGAGCAGTACTTC.

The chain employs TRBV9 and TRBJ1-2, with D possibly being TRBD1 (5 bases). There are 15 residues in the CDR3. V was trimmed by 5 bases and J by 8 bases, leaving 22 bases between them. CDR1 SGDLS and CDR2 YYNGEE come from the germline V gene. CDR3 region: CASRGDSPLVRGYTF. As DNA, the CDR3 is TGTGCCAGCAGAGGAGACAGCCCCTTGGTGAGGGGCTACACCTTC.

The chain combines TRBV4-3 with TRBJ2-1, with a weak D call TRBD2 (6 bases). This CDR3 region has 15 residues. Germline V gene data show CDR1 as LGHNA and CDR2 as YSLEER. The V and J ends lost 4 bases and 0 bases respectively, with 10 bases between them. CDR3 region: CASSLAEVSYNEQFF. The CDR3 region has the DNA TGCGCCAGCAGCCTAGCGGAGGTCTCCTACAATGAGCAGTTCTTC.

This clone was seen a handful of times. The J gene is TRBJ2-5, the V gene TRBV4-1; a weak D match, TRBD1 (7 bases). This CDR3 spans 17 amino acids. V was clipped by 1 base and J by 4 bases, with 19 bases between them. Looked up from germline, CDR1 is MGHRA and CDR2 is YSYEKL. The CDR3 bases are TGCGCCAGCAGCCAAGGGGAGGTGAGGGGGCGCGGAGAGACCCAGTACTTC. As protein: CASSQGEVRGRGETQYF.

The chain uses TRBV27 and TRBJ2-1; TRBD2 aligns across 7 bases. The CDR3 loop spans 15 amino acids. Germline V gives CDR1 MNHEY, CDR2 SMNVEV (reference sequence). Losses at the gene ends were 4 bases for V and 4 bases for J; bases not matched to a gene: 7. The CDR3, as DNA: TGTGCCAGCAGTTGGGCTAGCGGATTTTACAATGAGCAGTTCTTC. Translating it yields CASSWASGFYNEQFF.

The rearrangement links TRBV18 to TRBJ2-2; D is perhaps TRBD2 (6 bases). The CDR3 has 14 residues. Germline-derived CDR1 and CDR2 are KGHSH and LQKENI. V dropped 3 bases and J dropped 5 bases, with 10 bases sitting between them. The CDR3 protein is CASSPEGRTGELFF. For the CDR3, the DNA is TGTGCCAGCTCACCTGAGGGGAGGACCGGGGAGCTGTTTTTT. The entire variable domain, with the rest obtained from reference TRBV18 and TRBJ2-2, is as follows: NAGVMQNPRHLVRRRGQEARLRCSPMKGHSHVYWYRQLPEEGLKFMVYLQKENIIDESGMPKERFSAEFPKEGPSILRIQQVVRGDSAAYFCASSPEGRTGELFFGEGSRLTVL.

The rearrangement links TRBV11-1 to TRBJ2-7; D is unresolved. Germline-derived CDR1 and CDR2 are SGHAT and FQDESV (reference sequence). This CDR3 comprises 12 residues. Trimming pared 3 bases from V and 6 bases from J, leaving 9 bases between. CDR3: CASSFSGSEQYF. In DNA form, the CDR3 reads TGTGCCAGCAGCTTCTCCGGGTCCGAGCAGTACTTC.

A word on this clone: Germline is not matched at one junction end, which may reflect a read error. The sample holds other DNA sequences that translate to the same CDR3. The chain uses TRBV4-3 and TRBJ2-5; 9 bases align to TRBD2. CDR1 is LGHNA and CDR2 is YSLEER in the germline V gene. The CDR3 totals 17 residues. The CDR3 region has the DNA TGCGCCAGCAGTCAAGATGGTACTAGCGGGTTATGGGGGACCCAGTACTTC. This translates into CASSQDGTSGLWGTQYF.

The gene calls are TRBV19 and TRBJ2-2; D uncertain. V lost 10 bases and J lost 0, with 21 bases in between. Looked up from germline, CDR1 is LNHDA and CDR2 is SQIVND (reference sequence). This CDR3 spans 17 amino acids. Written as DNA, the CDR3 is TGTGCCACTTTTGACGGAATAGCTATAGCGAACACCGGGGAGCTGTTTTTT. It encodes CATFDGIAIANTGELFF.

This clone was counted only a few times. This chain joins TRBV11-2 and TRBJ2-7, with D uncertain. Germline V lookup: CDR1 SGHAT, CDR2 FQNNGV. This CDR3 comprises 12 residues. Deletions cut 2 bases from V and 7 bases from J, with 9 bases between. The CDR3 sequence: CASSLSRREQYF. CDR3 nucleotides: TGTGCCAGCAGCTTATCTAGGCGTGAGCAGTACTTC.

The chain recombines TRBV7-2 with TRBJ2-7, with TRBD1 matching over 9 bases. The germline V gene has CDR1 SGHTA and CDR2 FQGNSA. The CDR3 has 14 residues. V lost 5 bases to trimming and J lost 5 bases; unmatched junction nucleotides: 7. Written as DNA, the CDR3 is TGTGCCAGCAGCCAAGGGACAGGGTTCGACGAGCAGTACTTC. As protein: CASSQGTGFDEQYF.

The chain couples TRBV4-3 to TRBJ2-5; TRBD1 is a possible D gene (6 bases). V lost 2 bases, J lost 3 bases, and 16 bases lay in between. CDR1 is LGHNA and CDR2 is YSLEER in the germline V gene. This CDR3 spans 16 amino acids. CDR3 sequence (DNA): TGCGCCAGCAGCCAATTGTGGCAGGGGCGGGAAGAGACCCAGTACTTC. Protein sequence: CASSQLWQGREETQYF.

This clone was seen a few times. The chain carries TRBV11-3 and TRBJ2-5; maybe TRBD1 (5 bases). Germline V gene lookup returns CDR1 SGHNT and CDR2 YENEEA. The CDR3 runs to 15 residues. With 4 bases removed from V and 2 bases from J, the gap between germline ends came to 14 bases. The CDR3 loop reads CASSSLDIFQETQYF. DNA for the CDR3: TGTGCCAGCAGCTCCCTGGACATATTTCAAGAGACCCAGTACTTC.

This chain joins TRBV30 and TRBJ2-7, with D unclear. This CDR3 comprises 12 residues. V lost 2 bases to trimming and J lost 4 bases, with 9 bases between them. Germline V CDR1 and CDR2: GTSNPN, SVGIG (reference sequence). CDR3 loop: CAWSPVPYEQYF. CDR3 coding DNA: TGTGCCTGGAGTCCGGTCCCTTACGAGCAGTACTTC.

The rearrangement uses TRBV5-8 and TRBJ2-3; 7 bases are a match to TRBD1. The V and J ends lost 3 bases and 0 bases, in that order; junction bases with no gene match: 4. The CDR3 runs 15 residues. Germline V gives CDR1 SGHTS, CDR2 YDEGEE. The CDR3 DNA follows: TGTGCCAGCAGCTCCGGACAGGCCAGCACAGATACGCAGTATTTT. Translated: CASSSGQASTDTQYF.

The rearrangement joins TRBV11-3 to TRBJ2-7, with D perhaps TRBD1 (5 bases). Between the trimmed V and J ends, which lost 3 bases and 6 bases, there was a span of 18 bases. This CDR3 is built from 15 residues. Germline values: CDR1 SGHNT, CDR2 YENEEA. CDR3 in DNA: TGTGCCAGCAGCTTCGGACAATGGGGTTTCATCGAGCAGTACTTC. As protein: CASSFGQWGFIEQYF.

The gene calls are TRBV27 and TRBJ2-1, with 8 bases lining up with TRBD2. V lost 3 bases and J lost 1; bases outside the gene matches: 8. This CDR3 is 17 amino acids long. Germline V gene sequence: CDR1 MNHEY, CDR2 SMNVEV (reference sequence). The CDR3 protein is CASSFPILAGSYNEQFF. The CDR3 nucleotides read TGTGCCAGCAGTTTCCCCATTCTAGCGGGTTCCTACAATGAGCAGTTCTTC.

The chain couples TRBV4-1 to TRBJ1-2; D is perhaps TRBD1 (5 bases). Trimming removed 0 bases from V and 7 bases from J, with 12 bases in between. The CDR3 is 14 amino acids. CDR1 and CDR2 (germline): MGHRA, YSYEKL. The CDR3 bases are TGCGCCAGCAGCCAAGATAGTCAGGGCGGTGGCTACACCTTC. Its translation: CASSQDSQGGGYTF.

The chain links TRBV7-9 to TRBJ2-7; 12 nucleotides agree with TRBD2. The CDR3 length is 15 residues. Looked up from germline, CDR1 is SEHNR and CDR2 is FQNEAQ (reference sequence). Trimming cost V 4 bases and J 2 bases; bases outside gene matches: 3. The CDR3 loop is CASSSSGGAPYEQYF. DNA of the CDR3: TGTGCCAGCAGCTCTAGCGGGGGGGCGCCCTACGAGCAGTACTTC.

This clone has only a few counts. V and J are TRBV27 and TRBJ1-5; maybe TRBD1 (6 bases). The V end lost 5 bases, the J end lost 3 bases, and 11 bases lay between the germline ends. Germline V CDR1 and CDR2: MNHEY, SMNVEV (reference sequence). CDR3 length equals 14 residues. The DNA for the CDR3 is TGTGCCAGCAGTCGAGGGGGGGACAATCAGCCCCAGCATTTT. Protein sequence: CASSRGGDNQPQHF.

This CDR3 is CASRSLRRASEKLFF. The DNA of the CDR3 is TGTGCCAGCAGGTCCCTAAGGAGAGCAAGTGAAAAACTGTTTTTT. The genes are TRBV6-5 and TRBJ1-4; D is unclear. V dropped 6 bases and J dropped 7 bases, with 18 bases sitting between them. Germline CDR1 MNHEY, CDR2 SVGAGI. There are 15 residues in the CDR3.

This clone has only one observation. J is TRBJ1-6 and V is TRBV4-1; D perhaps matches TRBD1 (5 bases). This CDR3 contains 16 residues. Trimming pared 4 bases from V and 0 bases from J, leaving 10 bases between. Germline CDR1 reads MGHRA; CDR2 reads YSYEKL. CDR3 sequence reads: CASSLQDSSYNSPLHF. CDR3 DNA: TGCGCCAGCAGCCTGCAAGACAGCTCCTATAATTCACCCCTCCACTTT.

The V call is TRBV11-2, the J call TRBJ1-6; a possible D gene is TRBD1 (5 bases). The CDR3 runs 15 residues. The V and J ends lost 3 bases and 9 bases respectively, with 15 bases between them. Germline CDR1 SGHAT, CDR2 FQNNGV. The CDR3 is CASSLGSLGGSPLHF. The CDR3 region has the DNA TGTGCCAGCAGCTTGGGCTCACTGGGGGGTTCACCCCTCCACTTT.